The following is a TCR beta chain sequence with its context. The antigen is not known. The CDR3 is 10 amino acids. Germline V lookup: CDR1 LNHDA, CDR2 SQIVND (reference sequence). Building of the TCR beta libraries involved iRepertoire HTBI primers and Arm-PCR of CDR3 regions. TCRdb reprocessed the multiplex PCR reads with MiXCR, giving one entry per CDR3 protein. The sample comprises 520,000 or so distinct CDR3 sequences, around 11% of which are singletons, and roughly 9.3% rests with the top ten. The data belong to a study of regulatory T cells in long-lasting Graves disease. The study's findings and limits: TRBV28, TRBJ1-2 and TRBJ2-5 emerged as the favored segments in persistent disease.

Specified time point: newly diagnosed GD, antithyroid drugs for less than 3 months. Preparation of the TCR library used RNA extracted from PBMCs. The same specimen was also included in a second study, on T cells in Graves' hyperthyroidism and ophthalmopathy.

This TCR derives from a woman in her 30s with Graves disease. The sample consisted of peripheral blood mononuclear cells (PBMCs), taken at new diagnosis, from a patient treated with antithyroid drugs. The chain uses TRBV19 and TRBJ1-5, with D hard to call. The CDR3 DNA follows: TGTGGGTATAGCAATCAGCCCCAGCATTTT. The encoded protein is CGYSNQPQHF.